Sequencing of this TCR beta chain was carried out in a study of shared clonotypes between healthy human individuals. Here immunoSEQ multiplex PCR was the method, and the copy in TCRdb shows in-frame clones only, minus some. The repertoire consists of about 2.4 million clones, with around 94% occurring once and the leading ten covering over 0.12%. Germline V CDR1 and CDR2: MGHRA, YSYEKL. There are 15 residues in the CDR3. The sequenced material came from naive CD4+ T cells sorted from blood. The subset here: CD45RA+ positively selected. The clonotype originates from a man aged 18 to 29 in good health. The genes are TRBV4-1 and TRBJ2-5; D gene uncertain. The end of the DNA aligns better with TRBJ2-7, so the J call may be wrong. CDR3 residues: CASSQGEKGSHEQYF. The CDR3 coding sequence is TGCGCCAGCAGCCAAGGAGAGAAGGGATCCCACGAGCAGTACTTC.